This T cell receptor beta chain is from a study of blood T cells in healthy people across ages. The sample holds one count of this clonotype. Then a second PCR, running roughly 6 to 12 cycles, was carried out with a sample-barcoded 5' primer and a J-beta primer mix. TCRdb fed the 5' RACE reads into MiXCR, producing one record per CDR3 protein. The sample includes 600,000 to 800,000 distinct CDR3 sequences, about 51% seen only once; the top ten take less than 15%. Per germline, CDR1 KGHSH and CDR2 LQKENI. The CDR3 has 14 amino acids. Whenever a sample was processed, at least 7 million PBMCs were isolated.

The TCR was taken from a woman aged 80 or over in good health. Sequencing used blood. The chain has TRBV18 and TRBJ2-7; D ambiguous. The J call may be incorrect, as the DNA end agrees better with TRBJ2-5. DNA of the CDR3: TGTGCCAGCTCACCACCGCCAGCAATGGAGACCCAGTACTTC. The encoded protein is CASSPPPAMETQYF.